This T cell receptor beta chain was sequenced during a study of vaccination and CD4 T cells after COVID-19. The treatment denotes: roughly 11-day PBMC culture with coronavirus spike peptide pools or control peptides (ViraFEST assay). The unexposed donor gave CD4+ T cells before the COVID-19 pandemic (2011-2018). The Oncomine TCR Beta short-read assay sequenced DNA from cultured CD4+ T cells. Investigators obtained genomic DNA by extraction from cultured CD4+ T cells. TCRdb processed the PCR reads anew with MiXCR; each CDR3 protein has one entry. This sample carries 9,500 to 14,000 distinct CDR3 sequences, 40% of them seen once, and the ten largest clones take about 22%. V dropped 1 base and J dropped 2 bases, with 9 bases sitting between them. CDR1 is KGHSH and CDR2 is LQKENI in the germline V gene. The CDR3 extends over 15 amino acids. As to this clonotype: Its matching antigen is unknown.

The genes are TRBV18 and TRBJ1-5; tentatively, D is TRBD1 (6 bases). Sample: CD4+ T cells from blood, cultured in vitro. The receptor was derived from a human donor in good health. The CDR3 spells CASSPLQGRNQPQHF. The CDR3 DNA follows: TGTGCCAGCTCACCACTACAGGGTCGCAATCAGCCCCAGCATTTT.